This T cell receptor (beta chain) is drawn from a study of Graves' ophthalmopathy and Graves' hyperthyroidism. The V and J ends lost 7 bases and 0 bases respectively, with 4 bases between them. This CDR3 contains 12 residues. Germline V gene data show CDR1 as MDHEN and CDR2 as SYDVKM. The study amplified TCR beta CDR3 regions using RNA transcripts. RT-PCR with HTBI primers came first, then second-round multiplex PCR. TCRdb used MiXCR to reprocess the multiplex PCR reads, holding one entry per CDR3 protein. The sample shows about 620,000 distinct CDR3 sequences, 22% of them seen only once. This clonotype was detected ten times or more.

The receptor comes from a woman younger than 30 with stable Graves' hyperthyroidism. Some clones in this sample may be carry-over from other donors' samples. The gene calls are TRBV28 and TRBJ1-5; D is uncertain. Sequenced input: peripheral blood. The CDR3 loop is CASTDSNQPQHF. The CDR3 nucleotides are TGTGCCAGCACGGATAGCAATCAGCCCCAGCATTTT.